A selection of T cell receptor beta chains follows, all from one sample in a study of blood T cell repertoires in COVID-19. TCRdb's table, derived via immunoSEQ multiplex PCR, lists solely in-frame clones and lacks some. This sample has fewer than 300,000 clones, with about 90% found just once. Sequencing input: peripheral blood. These receptors came from a woman aged 40 to 55 who had recovered from COVID-19. The conserved cysteine and the conserved F or W are not part of the CDR3 here. Each record gives: J gene, V gene, CDR3 protein.

J: TRBJ2-5
V: TRBV3-1/TRBV3-2
CDR3: ASSQGSGGQETQY

J: TRBJ1-5
V: TRBV5-8
CDR3: ASSLPGQGLPQH

J: TRBJ2-4
V: TRBV18
CDR3: ASSPRGSGGKNIQY

J: TRBJ2-6
V: TRBV2
CDR3: ASSILGLALSGANVLT

J: TRBJ1-2
V: TRBV4-1
CDR3: ASSQDTGSYGYT

J: TRBJ2-2
V: TRBV7-2
CDR3: ASSSHLAGLFTGELF

J: TRBJ2-7
V: TRBV7-8
CDR3: ASSFGTESYEQY

J: TRBJ1-1
V: TRBV30
CDR3: AWTWGGVAF

J: TRBJ1-6
V: TRBV15
CDR3: ATSREASNSPLH

J: TRBJ2-5
V: TRBV5-5
CDR3: ASSPQRTSGAEETQY

J: TRBJ1-1
V: TRBV29-1
CDR3: SVTRTEAF

J: TRBJ1-5
V: TRBV7-8
CDR3: ASSFDSLNQPQH

J: TRBJ1-1
V: TRBV2
CDR3: ASRGQAGGTEAF

J: TRBJ1-1
V: TRBV6-5
CDR3: ASSYSGGNTEAF

J: TRBJ2-2
V: TRBV7-9
CDR3: ASSIRVPVPGELF

J: TRBJ1-2
V: TRBV4-1
CDR3: ASSQRAGGDYGYT

J: TRBJ1-3
V: TRBV5-4
CDR3: ASSPRGNTIY

J: TRBJ1-1
V: TRBV5-6
CDR3: ASSRVGAGEKAF

J: TRBJ1-6
V: TRBV2
CDR3: ASSDENVNNSPLH

J: TRBJ2-5
V: TRBV5-1
CDR3: ASSLFSAEETQY

J: TRBJ2-5
V: TRBV7-8
CDR3: ASSGRDRVGETQY

J: TRBJ2-3
V: TRBV10-3
CDR3: AISDRGSGGDTQY

J: TRBJ1-1
V: TRBV2
CDR3: ASSIQGGYTEAF